Listed below are T cell receptor beta chains from one sample, sequenced in a study of CD4 T cells in relation to SARS-CoV-2 and coronaviruses. The repertoire was sequenced with immunoSEQ multiplex PCR; TCRdb's copy has only in-frame clones and lacks some. Of over 25,000 clones listed, 70% to 85% are singletons. Their recognized antigens are unknown. Specimen: CD4+ T cells from PBMCs, cultured in vitro. The receptors derive from a human donor in good health. Both conserved end residues are part of each CDR3. Fields, in order: CDR3 length, J gene, V gene, D gene, clone size, CDR3 protein, CDR3 DNA. A D gene is named only where the DNA matches it firmly. Rows give clone size only sometimes, using once, few, many, or a class for an expanded clone.

14 TRBJ1-1 TRBV9 NA once CASSVVGGNTEAFF TGTGCCAGCAGCGTAGTGGGGGGGAACACTGAAGCCTTCTTT
14 TRBJ1-1 TRBV6-1 NA NA CASSPSGQFLGAFF TGTGCCAGCAGTCCCTCCGGGCAGTTCCTCGGAGCTTTCTTT
16 TRBJ2-3 TRBV5-1 TRBD2 NA CASSLLAGSSTDTQYF TGCGCCAGCAGCTTACTAGCGGGGAGTAGCACAGATACGCAGTATTTT
14 TRBJ2-3 TRBV6-4 NA NA CASSDSGYTDTQYF TGTGCCAGCAGTGACAGCGGTTACACAGATACGCAGTATTTT
12 TRBJ2-7 TRBV4-1 NA few CALGQGGYEQYF TGCGCCCTAGGACAGGGAGGGTACGAGCAGTACTTC
10 TRBJ2-7 TRBV24-1 NA NA CASPFYEQYF TGTGCCTCCCCGTTCTACGAGCAGTACTTC
15 TRBJ2-7 TRBV30 NA NA CAWSPTPGWGYEQYF TGTGCCTGGAGTCCCACCCCGGGCTGGGGCTACGAGCAGTACTTC
14 TRBJ2-5 TRBV6-5 NA NA CASSYEWARETQYF TGTGCCAGCAGTTATGAGTGGGCAAGGGAGACCCAGTACTTC
14 TRBJ1-6 TRBV7-9 NA NA CALRPQVENSPLHF TGTGCCCTCAGGCCCCAAGTGGAGAATTCACCCCTCCACTTT
16 TRBJ1-2 TRBV7-8 TRBD1 NA CASSLAPRDREWGYTF TGTGCCAGCAGCTTAGCACCCCGGGACAGGGAGTGGGGCTACACCTTC
15 TRBJ2-2 TRBV7-2 TRBD2 NA CASSALAVNTGELFF TGTGCCAGCAGCGCACTAGCGGTGAACACCGGGGAGCTGTTTTTT
14 TRBJ2-7 TRBV19 NA NA CASGARVGAYEQYF TGTGCCAGTGGAGCTAGGGTTGGTGCCTACGAGCAGTACTTC
15 TRBJ2-5 TRBV5-1 TRBD2 NA CASSLVSGGKGTQYF TGCGCCAGCAGCTTGGTTAGCGGGGGAAAGGGGACCCAGTACTTC
15 TRBJ2-2 TRBV27 TRBD1 NA CASTKGRGKAGELFF TGTGCCAGCACTAAGGGCAGGGGGAAGGCCGGGGAGCTGTTTTTT
12 TRBJ2-7 TRBV10-3 NA NA CAIRRETHEQYF TGTGCCATCCGGAGGGAGACGCACGAGCAGTACTTC
15 TRBJ2-5 TRBV19 NA NA CASSPEGTGQETQYF TGTGCCAGTAGTCCAGAGGGGACGGGGCAAGAGACCCAGTACTTC
16 TRBJ1-5 TRBV4-1 NA NA CASSHPGKGSNQPQHF TGCGCCAGCAGCCACCCGGGGAAGGGGAGCAATCAGCCCCAGCATTTT
13 TRBJ1-1 TRBV29-1 TRBD1 NA CSVEIGQGVEAFF TGCAGCGTTGAGATTGGACAGGGGGTTGAAGCTTTCTTT
14 TRBJ2-7 TRBV12-5 NA once CASGFTRADYEQYF TGTGCTAGTGGTTTTACGAGGGCGGACTACGAGCAGTACTTC
15 TRBJ1-2 TRBV3-1/TRBV3-2 TRBD1 few CASSQGGQGKWGYTF TGTGCCAGCAGCCAAGGGGGACAGGGCAAGTGGGGCTACACCTTC
15 TRBJ2-7 TRBV18 TRBD2 NA CASSPSTGGHYEQYF TGTGCCAGCTCACCATCCACGGGAGGGCACTACGAGCAGTACTTC
13 TRBJ1-2 TRBV3-1/TRBV3-2 NA medium-sized CASSQETAYGYTF TGTGCCAGCAGCCAAGAGACAGCTTATGGCTACACCTTC
16 TRBJ1-4 TRBV6-1 TRBD1 NA CASSGSIRGTNEKLFF TGTGCCAGCAGTGGGTCTATCAGGGGGACTAATGAAAAACTGTTTTTT
15 TRBJ2-1 TRBV7-7 NA NA CASSLGTGGFNEQFF TGTGCCAGCAGCTTAGGGACCGGGGGATTCAATGAGCAGTTCTTC
14 TRBJ1-2 TRBV2 NA once CASSAELSSYGYTF TGTGCCAGCAGTGCGGAACTCAGTTCCTATGGCTACACCTTC
19 TRBJ1-3 TRBV6-1 NA NA CASSEEGEINAGSGNTIYF TGTGCCAGCAGTGAAGAGGGGGAGATCAACGCGGGGTCTGGAAACACCATATATTTT
13 TRBJ2-7 TRBV11-2 TRBD1 few CASRGQALNEQYF TGTGCCAGCAGGGGACAGGCTTTGAACGAGCAGTACTTC
15 TRBJ1-6 TRBV18 NA NA CASSTWGTVNSPLHF TGTGCCAGCTCGACCTGGGGGACGGTGAATTCACCCCTCCACTTT
13 TRBJ1-5 TRBV6-2/TRBV6-3 NA NA CASSARKEQPQHF TGTGCCAGCAGCGCTAGGAAAGAGCAGCCCCAGCATTTT
15 TRBJ2-7 TRBV5-1 TRBD1 NA CASSLGTGGGYEQYF TGCGCCAGCAGCTTGGGGACAGGGGGCGGCTACGAGCAGTACTTC
15 TRBJ2-2 TRBV7-2 NA few CASSPVRGGTGELFF TGTGCCAGCAGCCCGGTTCGGGGCGGCACCGGGGAGCTGTTTTTT
14 TRBJ2-5 TRBV15 NA once CATSRDLAQETQYF TGTGCCACCAGCAGAGATCTAGCGCAAGAGACCCAGTACTTC
12 TRBJ2-1 TRBV7-2 NA once CASSFTYNEQFF TGTGCCAGCAGCTTCACATACAATGAGCAGTTCTTC
13 TRBJ1-2 TRBV5-5 NA once CASSLAGPYGYTF TGTGCCAGCAGCTTGGCAGGGCCCTATGGCTACACCTTC
15 TRBJ2-7 TRBV7-8 NA NA CASSRRADSSYEQYF TGTGCCAGCAGCCGCCGCGCCGACAGCTCCTACGAGCAGTACTTC
15 TRBJ2-3 TRBV9 TRBD2 NA CASSVVAGGRDTQYF TGTGCCAGCAGCGTAGTGGCGGGAGGGCGGGATACGCAGTATTTT
14 TRBJ1-5 TRBV6-2/TRBV6-3 NA few CASSKQGSNQPQHF TGTGCCAGCAGTAAACAGGGAAGTAATCAGCCCCAGCATTTT
17 TRBJ1-3 TRBV19 NA NA CASRLQGTKLSGNTIYF TGTGCCAGTAGACTTCAGGGTACTAAACTCTCTGGAAACACCATATATTTT
15 TRBJ1-5 TRBV11-2 NA NA CASSLSYVSNQPQHF TGTGCCAGCAGTCTCTCCTATGTCAGCAATCAGCCCCAGCATTTT
16 TRBJ2-5 TRBV6-1 TRBD2 NA CASSDTGTSGQETQYF TGTGCCAGCAGTGACACCGGGACTAGCGGACAAGAGACCCAGTACTTC
13 TRBJ2-6 TRBV29-1 NA NA CSVMSSGANVLTF TGCAGCGTGATGAGCTCTGGGGCCAACGTCCTGACTTTC
11 TRBJ2-3 TRBV6-5 NA NA CASGTRDTQYF TGTGCCAGCGGGACCCGAGATACGCAGTATTTT
14 TRBJ1-2 TRBV4-3 NA NA CASSPDRANYGYTF TGCGCCAGCAGCCCCGACAGAGCTAACTATGGCTACACCTTC
16 TRBJ2-2 TRBV10-2 TRBD1 few CASSVGDRGATGELFF TGCGCCAGCAGTGTAGGGGACAGGGGTGCCACCGGGGAGCTGTTTTTT
14 TRBJ1-6 TRBV19 TRBD1 NA CASSTRTGMAPLHF TGTGCCAGTAGTACCCGGACAGGGATGGCACCCCTCCACTTT
16 TRBJ2-7 TRBV7-2 TRBD2 NA CASSLGASGMVYEQYF TGTGCCAGCAGCTTAGGGGCTAGCGGGATGGTTTACGAGCAGTACTTC
14 TRBJ2-1 TRBV5-1 NA few CATSERSRYNEQFF TGCGCCACCTCGGAGCGGAGCCGTTACAATGAGCAGTTCTTC
14 TRBJ2-2 TRBV7-2 NA NA CASSLQGNTGELFF TGTGCCAGCAGCTTACAGGGAAACACCGGGGAGCTGTTTTTT
16 TRBJ2-5 TRBV5-4 TRBD2 NA CASSLGLAGDQETQYF TGTGCCAGCAGCTTGGGACTAGCGGGGGACCAAGAGACCCAGTACTTC
14 TRBJ1-4 TRBV7-8 NA NA CASSSTYYHEKLFF TGTGCCAGCAGCAGCACCTACTATCATGAAAAACTGTTTTTT
12 TRBJ2-2 TRBV12-3/TRBV12-4 NA few CASSLNRGELFF TGTGCCAGCAGCCTAAACAGGGGGGAGCTGTTTTTT
14 TRBJ2-1 TRBV3-1/TRBV3-2 NA NA CASSQIPSGAEQFF TGTGCCAGCAGCCAAATCCCCTCGGGGGCCGAGCAGTTCTTC
15 TRBJ2-7 TRBV11-1 TRBD2 NA CASSHGTSGSYEQYF TGTGCCAGCAGCCACGGGACTAGCGGCTCCTACGAGCAGTACTTC
16 TRBJ2-7 TRBV4-1 NA NA CASSQGRGSSSYEQYF TGCGCCAGCAGCCAAGGCCGCGGGTCTAGCTCCTACGAGCAGTACTTC
16 TRBJ1-2 TRBV6-6 NA NA CASSDYRTVANYGYTF TGTGCCAGCAGTGACTATCGGACTGTAGCTAACTATGGCTACACCTTC